The following is a T cell receptor (beta chain) sequence with its context. Its antigen is not known. The data are from a study of shared clonotypes between healthy human individuals. Study conclusions and caveats: Depth was large, yet rarefaction showed that sorted-subset sequencing was incomplete.

Several immunoSEQ plates received, in even portions, the genomic DNA of each subset. Repertoires were generated with immunoSEQ multiplex PCR, while TCRdb's copy carries only in-frame clones and drops some. Of about 1.1 million clones in the sample, around 78% were seen once. Germline CDR1 and CDR2: SGHNT and YENEEA. V lost 5 bases, J lost 1 base, and 8 bases lay in between. CDR3 length equals 13 residues. The sequence derives from a man between 18 and 29 years old in good health. Some clones in this sample may be carry-over from other donors' samples. The source material was memory CD4+ T cells from PBMCs. The subset denotes: CD45RA-negative fraction. The chain uses TRBV11-3 and TRBJ1-1; D remains unclear. The CDR3 reads CASSQAQNTEAFF. The CDR3 bases are TGTGCCAGCAGCCAAGCCCAGAACACTGAAGCTTTCTTT.